This T cell receptor (beta chain) was identified during a study of blood T cell repertoires in COVID-19. Turning to the study itself: The cDNA or gDNA used as material had been derived from T cells, B-cell-depleted T cells, or PBMCs.

Generated by immunoSEQ multiplex PCR, the TCRdb table keeps only in-frame clones and is missing some. The table lists some 71,000 clones, 90% of them singletons. The sequence was collected from a woman aged 18-29 years with acute or convalescent COVID-19. The specimen sequenced was peripheral blood.

The CDR3 nucleotides are TGTGCCAGCAGTCACGACAGCTGGCTGGCTGTGGATGAAGCTTTCTTT. The encoded protein is CASSHDSWLAVDEAFF. The chain has TRBV2 and TRBJ1-1; possible D gene TRBD1, 5 bases. Looked up from germline, CDR1 is SNHLY and CDR2 is FYNNEI. The CDR3 extends over 16 amino acids. V dropped 5 bases and J dropped 7 bases, with 23 bases sitting between them.